Below, one T cell receptor beta chain is given with its context. These data belong to a study of blood T cell repertoires in COVID-19. Produced via immunoSEQ multiplex PCR; TCRdb's table is partial and in-frame only. The repertoire has about 130,000 clones, about 85% of them found once; the top ten carry more than 20%. Trimming removed 2 bases at V and 0 bases at J, with 8 bases between. The CDR3 has 14 residues. Germline V CDR1 and CDR2: SGHNT, YYREEE (reference sequence). This receptor was taken from a woman older than 75 with acute or convalescent COVID-19. The V and J genes are TRBV5-4 and TRBJ1-1; D is unresolved. The sample was peripheral blood. CDR3 sequence: CASSFLTLNTEAFF. CDR3 nucleotides: TGTGCCAGCAGCTTCCTCACATTGAACACTGAAGCTTTCTTT.